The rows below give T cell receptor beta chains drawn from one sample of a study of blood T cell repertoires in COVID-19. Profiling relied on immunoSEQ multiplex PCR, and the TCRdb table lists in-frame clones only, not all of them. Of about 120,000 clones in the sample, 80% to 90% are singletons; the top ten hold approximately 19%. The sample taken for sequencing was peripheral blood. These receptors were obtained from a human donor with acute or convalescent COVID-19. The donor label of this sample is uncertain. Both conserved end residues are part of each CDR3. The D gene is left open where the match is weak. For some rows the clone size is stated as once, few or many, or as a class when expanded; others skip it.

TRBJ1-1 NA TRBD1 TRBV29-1 CSVGQGARGAFF TGCAGCGTTGGACAGGGGGCACGTGGAGCTTTCTTT
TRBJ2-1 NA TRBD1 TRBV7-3 CASSLMGQGASNEQFF TGTGCCAGCAGCTTAATGGGGCAGGGGGCAAGCAATGAGCAGTTCTTC
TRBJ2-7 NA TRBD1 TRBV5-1 CASSSPDREGYEQYF TGCGCCAGCAGCTCCCCCGACAGGGAAGGGTACGAGCAGTACTTC
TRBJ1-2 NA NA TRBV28 CASSPNYGYTF TGTGCCAGCAGTCCAAACTATGGCTACACCTTC
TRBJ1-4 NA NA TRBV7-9 CASSTGVGLGEKLFF TGTGCCAGCAGCACGGGGGTGGGACTTGGGGAAAAACTGTTTTTT
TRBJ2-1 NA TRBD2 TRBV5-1 CASQGLAGEISSYNEQFF TGCGCCAGCCAGGGACTAGCGGGGGAAATTAGCTCCTACAATGAGCAGTTCTTC
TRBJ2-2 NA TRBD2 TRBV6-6 CASSYLTGRRAGELFF TGTGCCAGCAGTTACCTTACCGGGAGGCGGGCCGGGGAGCTGTTTTTT
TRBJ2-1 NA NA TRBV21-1 CASVSGIAGGPWQFF TGTGCCAGCGTTAGCGGGATAGCGGGGGGCCCTTGGCAGTTCTTC
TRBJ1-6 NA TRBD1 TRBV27 CASSQQGRSPLHF TGTGCCAGCAGTCAACAGGGGCGGTCACCCCTCCACTTT
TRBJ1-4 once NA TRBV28 CASSPDPRVGSEKLFF TGTGCCAGCAGCCCCGACCCCAGGGTGGGTAGTGAAAAACTGTTTTTT
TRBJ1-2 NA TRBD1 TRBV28 CASRHRGQSYGYTF TGTGCCAGCAGACACAGGGGTCAAAGCTATGGCTACACCTTC
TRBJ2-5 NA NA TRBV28 CASKVGVPEETQYF TGTGCCAGCAAGGTCGGGGTTCCGGAAGAGACCCAGTACTTC
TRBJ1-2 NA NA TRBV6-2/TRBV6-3 CASSAGGSGYGYTF TGTGCCAGCAGTGCCGGAGGAAGTGGCTATGGCTACACCTTC
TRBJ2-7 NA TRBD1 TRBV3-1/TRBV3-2 CASLSSGQGDYEQYF TGTGCCAGCCTTAGTAGTGGACAGGGCGACTACGAGCAGTACTTC
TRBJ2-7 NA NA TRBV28 CASRSPSNSPYEQYF TGTGCCAGCAGATCTCCGAGTAATTCCCCCTACGAGCAGTACTTC
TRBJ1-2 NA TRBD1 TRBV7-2 CASSLQQTGEYGYTF TGTGCCAGCAGCTTACAGCAGACAGGGGAGTATGGCTACACCTTC
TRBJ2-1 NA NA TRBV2 CASRSGWLGSYEQFF TGTGCCAGCAGGTCAGGGTGGCTGGGTTCCTATGAGCAGTTCTTC
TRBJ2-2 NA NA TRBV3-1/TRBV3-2 CARHHTGPRKNTGELFF TGTGCCAGGCATCATACAGGACCGCGAAAGAACACCGGGGAGCTGTTTTTT
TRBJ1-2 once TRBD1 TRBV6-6 CASSRTPRYRGATNYGYTF TGTGCCAGCAGCCGAACCCCGCGTTACAGGGGGGCCACTAACTATGGCTACACCTTC
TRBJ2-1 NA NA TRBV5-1 CASSLAVTVNEQFF TGCGCCAGCAGCTTGGCGGTCACAGTCAATGAGCAGTTCTTC
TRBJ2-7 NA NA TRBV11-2 CASSQGVRASYEQYF TGTGCCAGCAGCCAAGGGGTCAGGGCAAGCTACGAGCAGTACTTC
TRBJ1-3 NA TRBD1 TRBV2 CASGQGYRNTIYF TGTGCCAGTGGACAGGGGTACAGAAACACCATATATTTT
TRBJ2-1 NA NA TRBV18 CASSPGADHPNEQFF TGTGCCAGCTCACCAGGGGCGGACCATCCCAATGAGCAGTTCTTC
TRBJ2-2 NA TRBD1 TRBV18 CASSPRQGASTGELFF TGTGCCAGCTCACCAAGACAGGGGGCGAGTACCGGGGAGCTGTTTTTT
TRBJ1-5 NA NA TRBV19 CASSIAGYSNQPQHF TGTGCCAGTAGTATAGCAGGATATAGCAATCAGCCCCAGCATTTT
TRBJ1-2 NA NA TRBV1 CTSSLARVGYTF TGCACCAGCAGCCTCGCCAGGGTTGGCTACACCTTC
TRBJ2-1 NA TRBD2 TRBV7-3 CASSLGTSGSEEQFF TGTGCCAGCAGCCTCGGGACTAGCGGGAGTGAGGAGCAGTTCTTC
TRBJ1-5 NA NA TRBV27 CASSPMQGLGNQPQHF TGTGCCAGCAGTCCCATGCAGGGCCTGGGGAATCAGCCCCAGCATTTT
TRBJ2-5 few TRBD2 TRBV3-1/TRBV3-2 CASSAGTSGGLYQETQYF TGTGCCAGCAGCGCCGGGACTAGCGGGGGCCTGTACCAAGAGACCCAGTACTTC
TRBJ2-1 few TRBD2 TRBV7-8 CASSLGKRGTSSYNEQFF TGTGCCAGCAGCTTAGGGAAGCGGGGGACTAGCAGCTACAATGAGCAGTTCTTC
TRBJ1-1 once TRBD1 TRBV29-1 CSVIRDREAEAFF TGCAGCGTCATCCGGGACAGGGAGGCTGAAGCTTTCTTT
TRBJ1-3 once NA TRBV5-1 CASSLRQGISGNTIYF TGCGCCAGCAGCTTGCGGCAGGGGATCTCTGGAAACACCATATATTTT
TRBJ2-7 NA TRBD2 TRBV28 CASSSAGGAIVEQYF TGTGCCAGCAGTTCAGCGGGGGGAGCCATCGTCGAGCAGTACTTC
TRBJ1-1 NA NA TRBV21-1 CASSKLRRGTEAFF TGTGCCAGCAGCAAGCTCCGGAGGGGCACTGAAGCTTTCTTT
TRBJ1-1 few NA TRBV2 CASSEVANTPEAFF TGTGCCAGCAGTGAAGTGGCCAACACCCCTGAAGCTTTCTTT
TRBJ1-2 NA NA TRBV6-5 CASRSGGANYGYTF TGTGCCAGCAGATCAGGAGGAGCTAACTATGGCTACACCTTC
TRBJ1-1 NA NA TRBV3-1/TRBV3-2 CASSPGNGAEAFF TGTGCCAGCAGCCCAGGGAACGGAGCTGAAGCTTTCTTT
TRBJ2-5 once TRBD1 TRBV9 CASSDPGQGAYGGPTPETQYF TGTGCCAGCAGCGATCCGGGACAGGGGGCCTATGGAGGGCCGACTCCGGAGACCCAGTACTTC
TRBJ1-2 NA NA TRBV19 CASSTQGKSYGYTF TGTGCCAGTAGTACTCAGGGGAAGAGCTATGGCTACACCTTC
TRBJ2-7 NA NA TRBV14 CASSHGGSYEQYF TGTGCCAGCAGCCACGGCGGCTCCTACGAGCAGTACTTC
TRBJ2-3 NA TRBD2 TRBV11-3 CASSIAGGPDTQYF TGTGCCAGCAGTATAGCGGGAGGACCTGATACGCAGTATTTT
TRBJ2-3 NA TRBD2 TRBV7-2 CASSLWGREVDTQYF TGTGCCAGCAGCCTCTGGGGGCGGGAGGTGGATACGCAGTATTTT
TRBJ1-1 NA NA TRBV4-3 CASSQDSRGSYAEAFF TGCGCCAGCAGCCAAGATTCTCGGGGGTCCTACGCTGAAGCTTTCTTT
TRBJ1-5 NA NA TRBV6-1 CASSESGVLSNQPQHF TGTGCCAGCAGTGAAAGCGGCGTCCTTAGCAATCAGCCCCAGCATTTT
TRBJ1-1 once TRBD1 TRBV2 CASRIRGSGTEAFF TGTGCCAGCAGGATCAGGGGGTCTGGCACTGAAGCTTTCTTT
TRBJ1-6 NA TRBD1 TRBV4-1 CASSHLSSTGGYSSYNSPLHF TGCGCCAGCAGCCACCTATCTTCGACAGGGGGCTATAGCTCCTATAATTCACCCCTCCACTTT
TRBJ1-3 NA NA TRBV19 CATTEPGGSGNTIYF TGTGCCACGACGGAGCCGGGTGGCTCTGGAAACACCATATATTTT
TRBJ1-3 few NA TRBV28 CASNSISLNAAGNTIYF TGTGCCAGCAATTCGATCTCCCTTAACGCGGCCGGAAACACCATATATTTT
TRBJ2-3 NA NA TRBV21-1 CASSDRPGLPSSTDTQYF TGTGCCAGCAGTGACCGACCGGGACTACCGAGTTCCACAGATACGCAGTATTTT
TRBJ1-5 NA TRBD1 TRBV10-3 CATKNPRDRSLSNQPQHF TGTGCCACGAAGAACCCCCGGGACAGGTCCCTCAGCAATCAGCCCCAGCATTTT
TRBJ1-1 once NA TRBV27 CASSSQGNTEAFF TGTGCCAGCAGTTCACAGGGGAACACTGAAGCTTTCTTT
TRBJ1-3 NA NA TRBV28 CASRQQGYGNTIYF TGTGCCAGCAGGCAACAGGGATATGGAAACACCATATATTTT